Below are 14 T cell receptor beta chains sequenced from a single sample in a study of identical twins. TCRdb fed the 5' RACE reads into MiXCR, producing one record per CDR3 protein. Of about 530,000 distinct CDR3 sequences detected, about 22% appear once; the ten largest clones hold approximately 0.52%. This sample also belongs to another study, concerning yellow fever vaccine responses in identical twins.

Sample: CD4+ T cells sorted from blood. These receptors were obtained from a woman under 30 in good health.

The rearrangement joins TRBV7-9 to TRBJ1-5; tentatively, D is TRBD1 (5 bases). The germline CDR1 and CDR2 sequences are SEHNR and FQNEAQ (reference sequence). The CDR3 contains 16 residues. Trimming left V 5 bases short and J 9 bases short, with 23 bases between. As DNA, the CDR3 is TGTGCCAGCAGCGCCACCGGGACGACCCTGGCTGGGCCCCAGCATTTT. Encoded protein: CASSATGTTLAGPQHF.

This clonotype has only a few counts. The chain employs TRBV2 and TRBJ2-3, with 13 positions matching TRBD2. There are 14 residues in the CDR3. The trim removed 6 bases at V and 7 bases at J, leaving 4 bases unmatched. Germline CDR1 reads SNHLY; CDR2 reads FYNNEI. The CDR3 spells CASSETSGRNTQYF. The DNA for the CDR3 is TGTGCCAGCAGCGAGACTAGCGGGAGGAATACGCAGTATTTT.

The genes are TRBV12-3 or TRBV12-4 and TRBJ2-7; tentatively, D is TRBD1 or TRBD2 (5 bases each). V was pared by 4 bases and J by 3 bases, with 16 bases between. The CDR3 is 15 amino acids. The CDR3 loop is CASSWTGRTHYEQYF. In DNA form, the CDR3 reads TGTGCCAGCAGTTGGACGGGGCGGACGCACTACGAGCAGTACTTC.

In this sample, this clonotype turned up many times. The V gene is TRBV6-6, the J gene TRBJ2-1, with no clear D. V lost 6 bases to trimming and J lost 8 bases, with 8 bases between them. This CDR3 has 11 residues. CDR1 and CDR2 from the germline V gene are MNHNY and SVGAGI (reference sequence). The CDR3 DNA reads TGTGCCAGCAGCAAACGGGATGAGCAGTTCTTC. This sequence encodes CASSKRDEQFF.

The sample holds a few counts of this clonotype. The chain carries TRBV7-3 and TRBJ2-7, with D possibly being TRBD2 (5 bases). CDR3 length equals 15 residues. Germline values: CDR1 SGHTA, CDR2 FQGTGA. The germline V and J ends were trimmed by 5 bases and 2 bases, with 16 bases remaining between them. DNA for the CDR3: TGTGCCAGCAGCCTTTCGGGGTCCCCACCCTACGAGCAGTACTTC. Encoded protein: CASSLSGSPPYEQYF.

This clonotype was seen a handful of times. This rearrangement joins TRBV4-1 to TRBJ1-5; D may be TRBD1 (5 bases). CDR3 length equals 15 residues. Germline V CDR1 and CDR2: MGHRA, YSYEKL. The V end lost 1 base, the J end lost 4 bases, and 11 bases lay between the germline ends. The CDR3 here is CASSQAQGVNQPQHF. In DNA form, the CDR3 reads TGCGCCAGCAGCCAAGCCCAGGGAGTGAATCAGCCCCAGCATTTT.

CDR3 residues: CAISESGRNEQYF. CDR3 DNA: TGTGCCATCAGTGAGTCGGGTAGGAACGAGCAGTACTTC. The chain recombines TRBV10-3 with TRBJ2-7; D not certain. V was cut by 0 bases and J by 5 bases, with 8 bases left in between. The CDR3 has 13 amino acids. Germline CDR1 is ENHRY and CDR2 is SYGVKD.

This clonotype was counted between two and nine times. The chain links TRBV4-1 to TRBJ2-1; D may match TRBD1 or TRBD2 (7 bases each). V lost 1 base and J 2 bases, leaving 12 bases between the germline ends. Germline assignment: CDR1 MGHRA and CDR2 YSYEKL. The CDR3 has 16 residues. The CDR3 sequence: CASSQGRGGPYNEQFF. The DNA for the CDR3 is TGCGCCAGCAGCCAAGGCAGGGGGGGGCCCTACAATGAGCAGTTCTTC.

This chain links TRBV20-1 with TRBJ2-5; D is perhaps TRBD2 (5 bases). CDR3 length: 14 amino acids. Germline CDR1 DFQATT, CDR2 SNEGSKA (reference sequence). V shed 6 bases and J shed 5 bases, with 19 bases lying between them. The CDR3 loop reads CSARTALLRETQYF. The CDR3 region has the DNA TGCAGTGCGAGGACTGCTCTACTAAGGGAGACCCAGTACTTC.

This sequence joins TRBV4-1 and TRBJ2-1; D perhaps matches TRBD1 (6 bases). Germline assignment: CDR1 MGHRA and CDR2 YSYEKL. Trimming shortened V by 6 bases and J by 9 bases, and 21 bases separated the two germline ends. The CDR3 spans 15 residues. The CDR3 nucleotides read TGCGCCAGCAGAAATCAGGGGTCTGGTCTCGGTGAGCAGTTCTTC. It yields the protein CASRNQGSGLGEQFF.

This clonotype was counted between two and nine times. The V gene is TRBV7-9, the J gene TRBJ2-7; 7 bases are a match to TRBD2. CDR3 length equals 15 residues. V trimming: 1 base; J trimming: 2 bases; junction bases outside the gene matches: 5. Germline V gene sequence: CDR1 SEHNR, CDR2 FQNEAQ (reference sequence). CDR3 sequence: CASSLEASGPYEQYF. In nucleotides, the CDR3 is TGTGCCAGCAGCTTAGAGGCTAGCGGCCCCTACGAGCAGTACTTC.

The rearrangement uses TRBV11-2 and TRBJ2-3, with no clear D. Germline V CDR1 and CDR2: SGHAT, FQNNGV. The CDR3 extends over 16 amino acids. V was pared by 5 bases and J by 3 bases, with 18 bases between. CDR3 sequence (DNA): TGTGCCAGCAGCAATCTAGTAGTGGGGAATACAGATACGCAGTATTTT. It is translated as CASSNLVVGNTDTQYF.

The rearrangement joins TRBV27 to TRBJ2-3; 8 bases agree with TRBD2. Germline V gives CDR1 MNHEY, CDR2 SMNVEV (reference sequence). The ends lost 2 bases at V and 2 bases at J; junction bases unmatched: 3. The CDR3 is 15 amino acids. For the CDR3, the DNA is TGTGCCAGCAGTTTAGGGCGGGGGGCCACAGATACGCAGTATTTT. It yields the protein CASSLGRGATDTQYF.

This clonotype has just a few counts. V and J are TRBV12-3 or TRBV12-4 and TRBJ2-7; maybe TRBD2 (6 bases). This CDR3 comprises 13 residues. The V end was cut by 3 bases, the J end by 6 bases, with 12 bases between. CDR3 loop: CASSLRLGGEQYF. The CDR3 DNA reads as TGTGCCAGCAGTTTGCGACTAGGAGGCGAGCAGTACTTC.